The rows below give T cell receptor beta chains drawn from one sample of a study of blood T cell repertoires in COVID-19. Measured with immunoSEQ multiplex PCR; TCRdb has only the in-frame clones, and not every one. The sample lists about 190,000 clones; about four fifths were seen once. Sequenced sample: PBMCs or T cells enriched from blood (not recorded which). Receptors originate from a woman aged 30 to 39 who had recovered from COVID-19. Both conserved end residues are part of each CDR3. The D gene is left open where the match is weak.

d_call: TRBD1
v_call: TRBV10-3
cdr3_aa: CAISRDSPNYGYTF

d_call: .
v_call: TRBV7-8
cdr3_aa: CASSTFNRDLANYGYTF

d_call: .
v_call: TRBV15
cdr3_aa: CATSTAEGISSTF

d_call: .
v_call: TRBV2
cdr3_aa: CASSERGYDEQFF

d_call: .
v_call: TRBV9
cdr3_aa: CASTSGGTYNEQFF

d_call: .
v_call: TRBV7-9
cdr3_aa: CASSFEGRRQPQHF

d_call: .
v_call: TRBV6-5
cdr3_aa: CASSHLRTQHF

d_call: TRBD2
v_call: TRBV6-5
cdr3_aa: CASSYSPSGINNEQFF

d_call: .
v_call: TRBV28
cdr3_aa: CASRASANTGELFF

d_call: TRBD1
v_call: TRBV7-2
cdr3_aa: CASSFGTGLRGQHF

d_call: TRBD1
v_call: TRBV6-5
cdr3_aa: CASRGGQGSNQPQHF

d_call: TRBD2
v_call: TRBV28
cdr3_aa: CASSSLAGGVRETQYF

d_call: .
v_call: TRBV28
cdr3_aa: CASSGRGRGYTF

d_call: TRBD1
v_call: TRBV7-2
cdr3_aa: CASSLTGGARGYTF

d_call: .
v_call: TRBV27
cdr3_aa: CASSLSPQSAYEQYF

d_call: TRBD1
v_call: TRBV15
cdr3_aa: CATSRTGGDEAFF

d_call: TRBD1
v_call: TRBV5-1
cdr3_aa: CASSPKRTGENEAFF

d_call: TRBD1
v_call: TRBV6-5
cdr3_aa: CASARDRETEAFF

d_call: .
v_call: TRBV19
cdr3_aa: CASSLPGVTGNTIYF

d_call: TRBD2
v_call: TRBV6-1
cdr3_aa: CASSALGLAGADSYNEQFF

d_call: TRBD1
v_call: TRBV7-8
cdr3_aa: CASSDTPGQGAYNSPLHF

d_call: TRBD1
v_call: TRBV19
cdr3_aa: CASSVWDRGIALRNGYTF

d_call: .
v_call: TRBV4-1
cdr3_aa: CASSQEWGLDGYTF

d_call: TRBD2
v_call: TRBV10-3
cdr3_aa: CAIRAGTSGGDTQYF

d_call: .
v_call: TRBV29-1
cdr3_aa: CSVGARNQPQHF

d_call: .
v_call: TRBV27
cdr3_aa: CASSLVEGLSGYTF

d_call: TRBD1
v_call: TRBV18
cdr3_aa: CASSRGQGAFTDTQYF

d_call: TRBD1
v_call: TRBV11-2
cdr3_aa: CASSSITGGPVYNSPLHF

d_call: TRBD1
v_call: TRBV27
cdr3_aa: CASSVIDRGRGYGYTF

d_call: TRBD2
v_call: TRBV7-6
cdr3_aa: CASSLASLAGGPVEQYF

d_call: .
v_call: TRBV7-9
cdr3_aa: CASSLYGGRFTEAFF

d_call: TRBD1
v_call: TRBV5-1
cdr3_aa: CASSWDRDYGYTF

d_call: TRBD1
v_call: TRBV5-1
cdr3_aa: CASSSGQGGLNGYTF

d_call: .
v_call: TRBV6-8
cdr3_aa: CASSRRSGPQHF

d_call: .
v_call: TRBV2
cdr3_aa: CASSVLFETQYF

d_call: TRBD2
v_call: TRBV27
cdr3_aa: CASSPRLAGRYEQYF

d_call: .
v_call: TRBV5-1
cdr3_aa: CASSLAYGNTIYF

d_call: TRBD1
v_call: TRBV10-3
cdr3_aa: CAIKGDRESYEQYF

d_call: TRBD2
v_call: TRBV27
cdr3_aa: CASSLTGTSIAGELFF

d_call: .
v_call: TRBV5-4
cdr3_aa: CASSFGHRYEQYF

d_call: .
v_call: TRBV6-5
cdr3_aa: CASSPGNYGYTF

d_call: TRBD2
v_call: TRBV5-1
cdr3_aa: CASSSGGPADTQYF

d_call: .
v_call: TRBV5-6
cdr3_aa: CASSLPGNKGNTIYF

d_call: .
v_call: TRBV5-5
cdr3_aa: CASSLFGTKKSNQPQHF

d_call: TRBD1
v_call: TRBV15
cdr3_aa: CATSRGDRGNNSPLHF

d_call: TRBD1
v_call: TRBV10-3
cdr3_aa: CAISGDRISGNTIYF

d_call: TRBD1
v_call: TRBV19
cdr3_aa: CASSPRTGTNYGYTF

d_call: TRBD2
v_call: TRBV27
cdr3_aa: CASSPLAGGPTAEQYF

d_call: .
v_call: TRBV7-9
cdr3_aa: CASSPKRRLFYGYTF

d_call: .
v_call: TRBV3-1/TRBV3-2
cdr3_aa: CASSGRIGLSYYEQYF